The 18 T cell receptor beta chains given below trace back to one sample, sequenced in a study of OX40 agonist ivuxolimab in advanced cancers. Sequencing was performed with immunoSEQ multiplex PCR; in TCRdb, only in-frame clones are kept and a portion is missing. The data hold about 19,000 clones, with approximately 81% observed a single time. The specimen was CD4+ or CD8+ T cells sorted from blood, collected in a trial of the OX40 agonist ivuxolimab. The receptors here all came from an adult with an advanced solid tumor such as melanoma, head and neck, liver or kidney cancer.

The chain is built from TRBV5-1 and TRBJ1-6; D might be TRBD1 (5 bases). Between the trimmed V and J ends, which lost 4 bases and 0 bases, there was a span of 14 bases. Germline V gives CDR1 SGHRS, CDR2 YFSETQ. This CDR3 contains 17 residues. CDR3 region: CASSLTVPSSYNSPLHF. DNA for the CDR3: TGCGCCAGCAGCCTGACAGTTCCCAGCTCCTATAATTCACCCCTCCACTTT. Combining the CDR3 with reference TRBV5-1 and TRBJ1-6 gives the whole variable domain KAGVTQTPRYLIKTRGQQVTLSCSPISGHRSVSWYQQTPGQGLQFLFEYFSETQRNKGNFPGRFSGRQFSNSRSEMNVSTLELGDSALYLCASSLTVPSSYNSPLHFGNGTRLTVT.

The gene calls are TRBV28 and TRBJ1-5; D gene uncertain. CDR3 length equals 14 residues. Trimming cost V 7 bases and J 2 bases, with 12 bases left between them. Germline-derived CDR1 and CDR2 are MDHEN and SYDVKM. The CDR3 loop is CASTLVVRNQPQHF. CDR3 sequence (DNA): TGTGCCAGCACTCTGGTTGTGCGCAATCAGCCCCAGCATTTT.

The chain has TRBV28 and TRBJ1-5; D is perhaps TRBD1 (5 bases). Between the trimmed V and J ends, which lost 8 bases and 3 bases, there was a span of 8 bases. CDR1 and CDR2 (germline): MDHEN, SYDVKM. This CDR3 has 12 amino acids. The CDR3 sequence is CASQGPNQPQHF. For the CDR3, the DNA is TGTGCCAGCCAGGGTCCCAATCAGCCCCAGCATTTT. The whole variable domain, remainder taken from reference TRBV28 and TRBJ1-5, is DVKVTQSSRYLVKRTGEKVFLECVQDMDHENMFWYRQDPGLGLRLIYFSYDVKMKEKGDIPEGYSVSREKKERFSLILESASTNQTSMYLCASQGPNQPQHFGDGTRLSIL.

This sequence joins TRBV19 and TRBJ2-1; D call uncertain. The V gene lost 6 bases and the J gene lost 4 bases, with 4 bases spanning the gap. The length of the CDR3 is 11 residues. Germline assignment: CDR1 LNHDA and CDR2 SQIVND (reference sequence). CDR3 in DNA: TGTGCCAGTAGATTTTACAATGAGCAGTTCTTC. This translates into CASRFYNEQFF.

The table lists this clone with a count of one. This chain uses TRBV15 with TRBJ2-7, with TRBD1 matching over 9 bases. Germline assignment: CDR1 LNHNV and CDR2 YYDKDF (reference sequence). This CDR3 is 15 amino acids long. V lost 0 bases and J lost 2; bases outside the gene matches: 2. Written as DNA, the CDR3 is TGTGCCACCAGCAGAGAGGACAGGGGAACCTACGAGCAGTACTTC. Translation: CATSREDRGTYEQYF.

J is TRBJ2-3 and V is TRBV7-9; no clear D gene. The CDR3 sequence is 10 residues long. V was shortened by 8 bases and J by 2 bases, with 2 bases between the two germline ends. Germline V gives CDR1 SEHNR, CDR2 FQNEAQ (reference sequence). The CDR3 is CASHTDTQYF. Written as DNA, the CDR3 is TGTGCCAGCCACACAGATACGCAGTATTTT. Variable domain in full (rest from reference TRBV7-9 and TRBJ2-3): DTGVSQNPRHKITKRGQNVTFRCDPISEHNRLYWYRQTLGQGPEFLTYFQNEAQLEKSRLLSDRFSAERPKGSFSTLEIQRTEQGDSAMYLCASHTDTQYFGPGTRLTVL.

For the CDR3, the DNA is TGTGCCATCACAGAGGGCCTTGGAGCTGAAGCTTTCTTT. This gives the protein CAITEGLGAEAFF. The V and J genes are TRBV10-3 and TRBJ1-1; D is uncertain. The CDR3 spans 13 residues. V shed 7 bases and J shed 6 bases, with 15 bases lying between them. Per the germline V gene, CDR1 is ENHRY and CDR2 is SYGVKD.

In the case of this clone: A far larger clone is off by one base, so a read error is likely. The chain combines TRBV7-3 with TRBJ1-4; no clear D. The germline V gene has CDR1 SGHTA and CDR2 FQGTGA. The CDR3 has 15 amino acids. CDR3 loop: CASSPLGRPYENLFF. The CDR3 region has the DNA TGTGCCAGCAGCCCCCTTGGACGGCCCTATGAAAACCTGTTTTTT.

This chain links TRBV9 with TRBJ2-1; the D is unclear. Germline-derived CDR1 and CDR2 are SGDLS and YYNGEE. The CDR3 consists of 12 residues. V was trimmed by 4 bases and J by 10 bases, leaving 12 bases between them. CDR3 amino acids: CASSPVSVEQFF. The DNA for the CDR3 is TGTGCCAGCAGCCCCGTTTCGGTGGAGCAGTTCTTC.

This sequence joins TRBV25-1 and TRBJ2-5; the D is unclear. CDR1 and CDR2 (germline): MGHDK, SYGVNS. The CDR3 has 12 amino acids. V lost 5 bases to trimming and J lost 4 bases, with 8 bases between them. CDR3 coding DNA: TGTGCCAGCAGTTTAGGCCGAGAGACCCAGTACTTC. It specifies CASSLGRETQYF.

This clone was counted once. V is TRBV27 and J is TRBJ1-2, with 9 positions matching TRBD1. Germline lookup yields CDR1 MNHEY and CDR2 SMNVEV (reference sequence). J lost 5 bases, V lost 5 bases, and 12 bases had no gene match. There are 16 residues in the CDR3. The DNA for the CDR3 is TGTGCCAGCAGTGAATCGACAGGGGGAATAGGGTATGGCTACACCTTC. Translating gives CASSESTGGIGYGYTF.

The chain carries TRBV4-3 and TRBJ1-1; weak D call: TRBD1 (5 bases). Deletions cut 4 bases from V and 6 bases from J, with 12 bases between. The CDR3 contains 13 residues. The V gene's germline CDR1 is LGHNA and CDR2 YSLEER. Here the CDR3 DNA reads TGCGCCAGCAGCCCAGGGCAGGGCGCTGAAGCTTTCTTT. Protein: CASSPGQGAEAFF.

This chain links TRBV27 with TRBJ1-5; D is undetermined. Germline V gene data show CDR1 as MNHEY and CDR2 as SMNVEV (reference sequence). V lost 6 bases, J lost 11 bases, and 20 bases lay in between. The CDR3 totals 14 residues. CDR3 coding DNA: TGTGCCAGCAGCAGACCCGTGATGCAATCAGCCCAGCATTTT. Translated, it gives CASSRPVMQSAQHF.

This rearrangement joins TRBV10-1 to TRBJ2-7; D call uncertain. Germline-derived CDR1 and CDR2 are WNHNN and SYGVQD (reference sequence). CDR3 size: 14 residues. V was clipped by 0 bases and J by 7 bases, with 13 bases between them. DNA for the CDR3: TGCGCCAGCAGTGAGTCGATTTCCCTCGGGGAGCAGTACTTC. This gives the protein CASSESISLGEQYF.

The CDR3 protein is CASSSLAGPDEQYF. The CDR3 coding sequence is TGTGCCAGCAGCTCCCTAGCTGGGCCTGACGAGCAGTACTTC. The V call is TRBV7-2, the J call TRBJ2-7; possible D gene TRBD2, 5 bases. V was clipped by 4 bases and J by 5 bases, with 15 bases between them. The CDR3 consists of 14 residues. Germline CDR1 is SGHTA and CDR2 is FQGNSA.

V usage is TRBV5-6 and J usage is TRBJ2-7; tentative D call: TRBD2 (6 bases). V shed 3 bases and J shed 5 bases, with 12 bases lying between them. The CDR3 extends over 13 amino acids. CDR1 is SGHDT and CDR2 is YYEEEE in the germline V gene. The CDR3 sequence is CASSWVWGDEQYF. Written as DNA, the CDR3 is TGTGCCAGCAGCTGGGTTTGGGGGGACGAGCAGTACTTC.

The table lists this clone with a count of one. The genes are TRBV2 and TRBJ1-2, with D unclear. The CDR3 is 14 amino acids. V was clipped by 0 bases and J by 11 bases, with 16 bases between them. Looked up from germline, CDR1 is SNHLY and CDR2 is FYNNEI. The CDR3 reads CASSEALGNGRYTF. The CDR3 DNA reads as TGTGCCAGCAGTGAAGCGCTAGGGAATGGTCGGTACACCTTC.

This sequence joins TRBV5-6 and TRBJ2-7; D is perhaps TRBD2 (6 bases). This CDR3 region has 13 residues. CDR1 is SGHDT, CDR2 YYEEEE, per germline. V was shortened by 8 bases and J by 0 bases, with 12 bases between the two germline ends. CDR3 DNA: TGTGCCAGTTGTCCTAGCGCCTCCTACGAGCAGTACTTC. Translation gives CASCPSASYEQYF.